The present T cell receptor beta chain was sequenced within a study of OX40 agonist ivuxolimab in advanced cancers. The wider study: Under the entry rules, prior anti-PD-1, anti-PD-L1 or anti-CTLA-4 therapy was allowed, and more than 35% had some. Study results and caveats: More expanded clones were found, on average, in CD8+ than in CD4+ T cells.

This clone has just one count. What it binds is unknown. Libraries were prepared by immunoSEQ multiplex PCR; TCRdb keeps only in-frame clonotypes and omits some of them. The profile shows about 35,000 clones, 78% of them singletons. The source is an adult with an advanced solid tumor such as melanoma, head and neck, liver or kidney cancer. The material sequenced was CD4+ or CD8+ T cells sorted from blood, taken in a trial of the OX40 agonist ivuxolimab.

CDR3 loop: CASSLTNGSPNTGELFF. CDR3 bases: TGTGCCAGCTCGTTGACTAACGGGAGCCCTAACACCGGGGAGCTGTTTTTT. This chain links TRBV18 with TRBJ2-2; TRBD2 might be the D (6 bases). The germline V and J ends were trimmed by 6 bases and 2 bases, with 19 bases remaining between them. The CDR3 has 17 amino acids. Germline CDR1 reads KGHSH; CDR2 reads LQKENI. Variable domain in full (rest from reference TRBV18 and TRBJ2-2): NAGVMQNPRHLVRRRGQEARLRCSPMKGHSHVYWYRQLPEEGLKFMVYLQKENIIDESGMPKERFSAEFPKEGPSILRIQQVVRGDSAAYFCASSLTNGSPNTGELFFGEGSRLTVL.